The clone carrying this T cell receptor (beta chain) was recorded at least ten times. The source of the sample is a study of early T cells in non-severe SARS-CoV-2 infection. The ends were cut back, 8 bases at V and 4 bases at J, with 12 bases in the middle. Germline loops: CDR1 MNHNY, CDR2 SVGAGI (reference sequence). The CDR3 contains 13 residues. In the library, individual cDNA molecules carried attached unique molecular identifiers. MiXCR, applied by TCRdb to the 5' RACE reads, yields one record per CDR3 protein. The sample contains roughly 100,000 distinct CDR3 sequences, under 15% of which appear only once.

The sample consisted of whole blood. The sequence was obtained from an adult who was a healthcare worker with PCR-confirmed SARS-CoV-2 infection or an uninfected control (not recorded which). The rearrangement uses TRBV6-6 and TRBJ1-3; tentative D call: TRBD1 (6 bases). CDR3 region: CASGGRVGNTIYF. The CDR3 DNA is TGTGCCAGCGGGGGGCGGGTCGGAAACACCATATATTTT.